This TCR beta chain was recovered during a study of blood T cell repertoires in COVID-19. Study as a whole: The cDNA or gDNA used as material had been derived from T cells, B-cell-depleted T cells, or PBMCs.

TCRdb's copy holds only in-frame clones and misses some; the assay was immunoSEQ multiplex PCR. The data hold approximately 97,000 clones, with 84% observed a single time. Sequencing was carried out using peripheral blood. The sequence was collected from a man aged 40-50 years with active or convalescent COVID-19.

CDR3 protein: CASSIRGGNQPQHF. CDR3 nucleotides: TGTGCCAGTAGTATCCGAGGCGGCAATCAGCCCCAGCATTTT. This chain connects TRBV19 to TRBJ1-5, with D unresolved. The CDR3 is 14 residues long. The V gene lost 3 bases and the J gene lost 2 bases, with 8 bases spanning the gap. Germline lookup yields CDR1 LNHDA and CDR2 SQIVND (reference sequence).